The T cell receptor beta chain under discussion was sequenced for a study of blood T cell repertoires in COVID-19. Study-wide context: Acute-phase and convalescent COVID-19 samples originated in the United States, Italy and Spain. Sample material is recorded as cDNA or gDNA derived from T cells, B-cell-depleted T cells, or PBMCs.

Authors' analysis steps: Cell counts per sample came from amplifying reference gene primers. Sequencing was performed with immunoSEQ multiplex PCR; in TCRdb, only in-frame clones are kept and a portion is missing. D and trimming come from the DNA, and the V and J calls and clone size come from that table. Here the sample spans some 200,000 clones, over 75% being singletons. Germline loops: CDR1 MGHRA, CDR2 YSYEKL. The ends lost 5 bases at V and 6 bases at J; junction bases unmatched: 8. The CDR3 length is 15 residues. Sample: peripheral blood. V usage is TRBV4-1 and J usage is TRBJ1-5, with 9 bases identical to TRBD1. The TCR originated in a middle-aged man with acute or convalescent COVID-19. Here the CDR3 reads CASSGVGQGTQPQHF. CDR3 coding DNA: TGCGCCAGCAGCGGCGTGGGACAGGGCACTCAGCCCCAGCATTTT.